This T cell receptor (beta chain) was profiled in a study of blood T cell repertoires in COVID-19. Study details: Acute and convalescent COVID-19 specimens originated in the United States, Italy and Spain. PBMCs, B-cell-depleted T cells, or T cells provided the cDNA or gDNA that made up the material.

Sequenced by immunoSEQ multiplex PCR; TCRdb stores in-frame clones only, minus some. The sample shows about 320,000 clones, roughly 89% of them seen only once. Germline lookup yields CDR1 MNHEY and CDR2 SVGEGT. The CDR3 is 13 amino acids. Losses at the gene ends were 4 bases for V and 6 bases for J; bases not matched to a gene: 4. Participants were placed into cohorts based on the clinical history they reported. Cohort 3 recovered donors had two negative PCRs, clearance, or symptom resolution. The sequenced sample consisted of PBMCs or T cells enriched from blood (not recorded which). This sequence was found in a man in his 60s who had recovered from COVID-19. The J gene is TRBJ1-2, the V gene TRBV6-2 or TRBV6-3, with TRBD1 matching 8 bases. The CDR3 spells CASSFRTGNGYTF. CDR3 coding DNA: TGTGCCAGCAGTTTCCGGACAGGGAATGGCTACACCTTC.